The sequence of this T cell receptor beta chain was determined in a study of T-cell reconstitution after alpha-beta-depleted transplantation in children. This clonotype turned up a few times. Antigen unknown. The CDR3 is made up of 15 amino acids. The V gene end was trimmed by 5 bases and the J gene end by 5 bases; junction bases not matched to a gene: 6. Germline CDR1 and CDR2: SGHTA and FQGNSA. This sample's TCRbeta library carried unique molecular identifier barcodes. TCRdb analysed the PCR reads with MiXCR anew, one entry per CDR3 protein. The repertoire holds almost 500,000 distinct CDR3 sequences, roughly a tenth seen once, with 2% to 2.5% in the top ten. Whole-study findings and limits: At the one-year point after transplant, T-cell counts and TCRbeta diversity were found to come mostly from T cells that had been newly produced.

The source was PBMCs, collected before TCRalphabeta/CD19-depleted stem cell transplant. This TCR derives from a child aged 2-15 years with inherited bone marrow failure, due to receive a stem cell transplant. The J gene is TRBJ2-5, the V gene TRBV7-2, with TRBD2 matching 12 bases. CDR3 DNA sequence: TGTGCCAGCAGCCTAAGAGGGACTAGCGGGGAGACCCAGTACTTC. Protein: CASSLRGTSGETQYF.